These T cell receptor beta chains were read from a single sample in a study of identical twins. TCRdb analysed the 5' RACE reads with MiXCR anew, one entry per CDR3 protein. The table includes around 1.7 million distinct CDR3 sequences, around a third detected once. The sequencing input was cord blood. The receptors stem from a newborn girl in good health. Each CDR3 is given with its conserved first and last residue. The D gene is left open where the match is weak. Clone size appears in some rows only: once, few, many, or a class for an expanded clone.

d_gene: TRBD2; j_gene: TRBJ2-3; abundance: NA; v_gene: TRBV3-1; CDR3aa: CASSRTSGNTQYF; CDR3nt: TGTGCCAGCAGCAGGACTAGCGGGAATACGCAGTATTTT
d_gene: TRBD2; j_gene: TRBJ2-1; abundance: NA; v_gene: TRBV5-6; CDR3aa: CASSLGTSRYYEQFF; CDR3nt: TGTGCCAGCAGCCTTGGGACTAGCAGATACTACGAGCAGTTCTTC
d_gene: TRBD2; j_gene: TRBJ2-1; abundance: few; v_gene: TRBV12-3/TRBV12-4; CDR3aa: CASSFGLAGLHEQFF; CDR3nt: TGTGCCAGCAGTTTCGGACTAGCGGGACTCCATGAGCAGTTCTTC
d_gene: NA; j_gene: TRBJ2-1; abundance: NA; v_gene: TRBV5-1; CDR3aa: CASSLVVGHEQFF; CDR3nt: TGCGCCAGCAGCTTGGTAGTAGGGCATGAGCAGTTCTTC
d_gene: TRBD1; j_gene: TRBJ1-4; abundance: NA; v_gene: TRBV20-1; CDR3aa: CSAGWTGSNEKLFF; CDR3nt: TGCAGTGCCGGATGGACAGGGAGTAATGAAAAACTGTTTTTT
d_gene: NA; j_gene: TRBJ2-3; abundance: NA; v_gene: TRBV4-2; CDR3aa: CASSQVKETSYTDTQYF; CDR3nt: TGTGCCAGCAGCCAAGTTAAAGAGACTAGTTATACAGATACGCAGTATTTT
d_gene: NA; j_gene: TRBJ1-1; abundance: NA; v_gene: TRBV7-8; CDR3aa: CASSLGGFNTEAFF; CDR3nt: TGTGCCAGCAGCTTAGGTGGGTTTAACACTGAAGCTTTCTTT
d_gene: NA; j_gene: TRBJ2-1; abundance: NA; v_gene: TRBV7-2; CDR3aa: CASSQDFQPSYNEQFF; CDR3nt: TGTGCCAGCAGCCAAGACTTTCAGCCTTCCTACAATGAGCAGTTCTTC
d_gene: NA; j_gene: TRBJ2-5; abundance: few; v_gene: TRBV20-1; CDR3aa: CSASRFQETQYF; CDR3nt: TGCAGTGCTAGTCGGTTCCAAGAGACCCAGTACTTC
d_gene: TRBD1; j_gene: TRBJ2-1; abundance: NA; v_gene: TRBV4-2; CDR3aa: CASSLLHRGSEQFF; CDR3nt: TGTGCCAGCAGCCTCCTCCACAGGGGCAGTGAGCAGTTCTTC
d_gene: NA; j_gene: TRBJ2-5; abundance: NA; v_gene: TRBV20-1; CDR3aa: CSASRGDQETRYF; CDR3nt: TGCAGTGCCTCTAGGGGGGACCAAGAGACCCGGTACTTC
d_gene: NA; j_gene: TRBJ2-3; abundance: few; v_gene: TRBV20-1; CDR3aa: CSARTPSGSDTQYF; CDR3nt: TGCAGTGCTAGGACCCCGTCAGGGTCAGATACGCAGTATTTT
d_gene: NA; j_gene: TRBJ2-1; abundance: NA; v_gene: TRBV6-2/TRBV6-3; CDR3aa: CASSYSVVVNRIEQFF; CDR3nt: TGTGCCAGCAGTTACTCGGTGGTAGTCAATCGGATTGAGCAGTTCTTC
d_gene: TRBD1; j_gene: TRBJ2-1; abundance: few; v_gene: TRBV29-1; CDR3aa: CSVDRGRDEQFF; CDR3nt: TGCAGCGTTGACAGGGGGCGCGATGAGCAGTTCTTC
d_gene: NA; j_gene: TRBJ2-3; abundance: few; v_gene: TRBV21-1; CDR3aa: CASSKAFPTGSPGDTQYF; CDR3nt: TGTGCCAGCAGCAAAGCCTTCCCCACAGGGTCCCCAGGAGATACGCAGTATTTT
d_gene: TRBD2; j_gene: TRBJ2-1; abundance: NA; v_gene: TRBV3-1; CDR3aa: CASSRGGHRDEQFF; CDR3nt: TGTGCCAGCAGTCGGGGGGGCCACAGGGATGAGCAGTTCTTC
d_gene: NA; j_gene: TRBJ1-1; abundance: NA; v_gene: TRBV4-1; CDR3aa: CASSHQGPGLNTEAFF; CDR3nt: TGCGCCAGCAGCCATCAGGGACCGGGGTTGAACACTGAAGCTTTCTTT
d_gene: NA; j_gene: TRBJ1-5; abundance: NA; v_gene: TRBV28; CDR3aa: CASSLVTAGNQPQHF; CDR3nt: TGTGCCAGCAGTTTGGTCACGGCGGGCAATCAGCCCCAGCATTTT
d_gene: NA; j_gene: TRBJ1-2; abundance: NA; v_gene: TRBV5-4; CDR3aa: CASSRDSTVLYGYTF; CDR3nt: TGTGCCAGCAGCCGCGACTCGACAGTCCTTTATGGCTACACCTTC
d_gene: NA; j_gene: TRBJ1-1; abundance: NA; v_gene: TRBV5-6; CDR3aa: CASSPGVGAPEAFF; CDR3nt: TGTGCCAGCAGCCCCGGAGTAGGGGCTCCTGAAGCTTTCTTT
d_gene: NA; j_gene: TRBJ2-2; abundance: NA; v_gene: TRBV4-2; CDR3aa: CASSSPLEDTGELFF; CDR3nt: TGTGCCAGCAGCTCGCCACTAGAGGACACCGGGGAGCTGTTTTTT
d_gene: NA; j_gene: TRBJ1-5; abundance: NA; v_gene: TRBV2; CDR3aa: CASSDPQVARVRNQPQHF; CDR3nt: TGTGCCAGCAGTGACCCCCAAGTCGCCAGGGTGAGGAATCAGCCCCAGCATTTT
d_gene: NA; j_gene: TRBJ1-2; abundance: NA; v_gene: TRBV20-1; CDR3aa: CSAGVRTANYGYTF; CDR3nt: TGCAGTGCTGGGGTCAGGACAGCTAACTATGGCTACACCTTC
d_gene: NA; j_gene: TRBJ2-5; abundance: NA; v_gene: TRBV6-9; CDR3aa: CASSRDFRETQYF; CDR3nt: TGTGCCAGCAGTCGGGACTTTCGAGAGACCCAGTACTTC
d_gene: NA; j_gene: TRBJ2-1; abundance: NA; v_gene: TRBV29-1; CDR3aa: CSVARQGYYDEQFF; CDR3nt: TGCAGCGTTGCGAGGCAGGGTTACTACGATGAGCAGTTCTTC
d_gene: NA; j_gene: TRBJ1-1; abundance: few; v_gene: TRBV7-9; CDR3aa: CASSLAGTRNPEAFF; CDR3nt: TGTGCCAGCAGCTTAGCCGGGACGAGGAATCCTGAAGCTTTCTTT
d_gene: NA; j_gene: TRBJ2-2; abundance: few; v_gene: TRBV3-1; CDR3aa: CASSQRGPGELFF; CDR3nt: TGTGCCAGCAGCCAGCGGGGCCCCGGGGAGCTGTTTTTT
d_gene: TRBD2; j_gene: TRBJ2-3; abundance: NA; v_gene: TRBV20-1; CDR3aa: CSAEATSGTDTQYF; CDR3nt: TGCAGTGCAGAAGCAACTAGCGGCACAGATACGCAGTATTTT
d_gene: NA; j_gene: TRBJ2-7; abundance: NA; v_gene: TRBV7-9; CDR3aa: CASSLARGRGSFEQYF; CDR3nt: TGTGCCAGCAGCTTAGCTCGGGGGCGCGGTAGTTTCGAGCAGTACTTC
d_gene: TRBD1; j_gene: TRBJ1-4; abundance: NA; v_gene: TRBV11-2; CDR3aa: CASSSPGGTNEKLFF; CDR3nt: TGTGCCAGCAGTTCCCCAGGGGGGACTAATGAAAAACTGTTTTTT
d_gene: NA; j_gene: TRBJ2-5; abundance: NA; v_gene: TRBV12-3/TRBV12-4; CDR3aa: CASSLGGLLETQYF; CDR3nt: TGTGCCAGCAGTTTAGGGGGACTCCTAGAGACCCAGTACTTC
d_gene: NA; j_gene: TRBJ1-2; abundance: NA; v_gene: TRBV12-3/TRBV12-4; CDR3aa: CASSLRAINGYTF; CDR3nt: TGTGCCAGCAGTTTGCGGGCTATCAATGGCTACACCTTC
d_gene: NA; j_gene: TRBJ1-1; abundance: few; v_gene: TRBV5-1; CDR3aa: CASSLQGFMNTEAFF; CDR3nt: TGCGCCAGCAGCTTACAAGGGTTTATGAACACTGAAGCTTTCTTT
d_gene: TRBD1; j_gene: TRBJ1-5; abundance: NA; v_gene: TRBV19; CDR3aa: CASSMIGQVGDQPQHF; CDR3nt: TGTGCCAGTAGTATGATCGGACAGGTAGGGGATCAGCCCCAGCATTTT
d_gene: NA; j_gene: TRBJ1-2; abundance: many; v_gene: TRBV3-1; CDR3aa: CASSQQGGYTF; CDR3nt: TGTGCCAGCAGCCAACAGGGTGGCTACACCTTC
d_gene: NA; j_gene: TRBJ2-2; abundance: few; v_gene: TRBV28; CDR3aa: CASSLTTGTGELFF; CDR3nt: TGTGCCAGCAGTTTAACCACAGGGACCGGGGAGCTGTTTTTT
d_gene: NA; j_gene: TRBJ2-3; abundance: NA; v_gene: TRBV5-1; CDR3aa: CASSIIGPGTDTQYF; CDR3nt: TGCGCCAGCAGCATTATAGGCCCTGGCACAGATACGCAGTATTTT
d_gene: NA; j_gene: TRBJ2-1; abundance: NA; v_gene: TRBV10-3; CDR3aa: CAISESTGRGEQFF; CDR3nt: TGTGCCATCAGTGAGTCGACAGGTAGGGGTGAGCAGTTCTTC
d_gene: TRBD1; j_gene: TRBJ1-6; abundance: once; v_gene: TRBV5-4; CDR3aa: CASSLRFGTGGVRSPLHF; CDR3nt: TGTGCCAGCAGCTTGCGATTTGGGACAGGGGGCGTTCGTTCACCCCTCCACTTT
d_gene: TRBD1; j_gene: TRBJ1-2; abundance: few; v_gene: TRBV9; CDR3aa: CASSVNRGNYGYTF; CDR3nt: TGTGCCAGCAGCGTCAACAGGGGGAACTATGGCTACACCTTC
d_gene: NA; j_gene: TRBJ2-1; abundance: NA; v_gene: TRBV27; CDR3aa: CASRSATGSNEQFF; CDR3nt: TGTGCCAGCAGATCCGCGACAGGTAGCAATGAGCAGTTCTTC
d_gene: TRBD2; j_gene: TRBJ2-7; abundance: NA; v_gene: TRBV5-4; CDR3aa: CAIATSGRLDEQYF; CDR3nt: TGTGCCATCGCGACTAGCGGGAGATTAGACGAGCAGTACTTC
d_gene: NA; j_gene: TRBJ2-5; abundance: NA; v_gene: TRBV20-1; CDR3aa: CSARDLVSSLYQETQYF; CDR3nt: TGCAGTGCTAGAGATCTGGTGTCTAGCTTGTACCAAGAGACCCAGTACTTC
d_gene: NA; j_gene: TRBJ2-3; abundance: many; v_gene: TRBV10-1; CDR3aa: CASSGSITDTQYF; CDR3nt: TGCGCCAGCAGTGGATCGATCACAGATACGCAGTATTTT
d_gene: NA; j_gene: TRBJ2-7; abundance: NA; v_gene: TRBV3-1; CDR3aa: CASSQSSAYNEQYF; CDR3nt: TGTGCCAGCAGCCAGTCTAGCGCCTACAATGAGCAGTACTTC
d_gene: NA; j_gene: TRBJ1-5; abundance: few; v_gene: TRBV20-1; CDR3aa: CSARIQANQPQHF; CDR3nt: TGCAGTGCTAGAATCCAGGCGAATCAGCCCCAGCATTTT
d_gene: TRBD1; j_gene: TRBJ1-5; abundance: few; v_gene: TRBV20-1; CDR3aa: CSAGSQGDQPQHF; CDR3nt: TGCAGTGCTGGGTCACAGGGGGATCAGCCCCAGCATTTT
d_gene: TRBD2; j_gene: TRBJ2-5; abundance: NA; v_gene: TRBV11-2; CDR3aa: CASSLGRIGGNQETQYF; CDR3nt: TGTGCCAGCAGCTTAGGTCGAATCGGGGGGAACCAAGAGACCCAGTACTTC
d_gene: TRBD2; j_gene: TRBJ2-5; abundance: NA; v_gene: TRBV5-1; CDR3aa: CASSLVVAGARETQYF; CDR3nt: TGCGCCAGCAGCTTGGTAGTAGCGGGAGCAAGGGAGACCCAGTACTTC
d_gene: TRBD1; j_gene: TRBJ2-3; abundance: NA; v_gene: TRBV5-1; CDR3aa: CASSLSGTGAPDTQYF; CDR3nt: TGCGCCAGCAGCTTGTCTGGGACAGGTGCTCCAGATACGCAGTATTTT
d_gene: NA; j_gene: TRBJ2-4; abundance: NA; v_gene: TRBV5-1; CDR3aa: CASSISFQNIQYF; CDR3nt: TGCGCCAGCTCGATCTCCTTCCAAAACATTCAGTACTTC
d_gene: NA; j_gene: TRBJ2-2; abundance: once; v_gene: TRBV12-3/TRBV12-4; CDR3aa: CASTFSVWGTGELFF; CDR3nt: TGTGCCAGCACCTTTAGCGTATGGGGCACCGGGGAGCTGTTTTTT
d_gene: NA; j_gene: TRBJ2-1; abundance: few; v_gene: TRBV29-1; CDR3aa: CSVAPILSPYNEQFF; CDR3nt: TGCAGCGTTGCCCCTATTTTGAGCCCCTACAATGAGCAGTTCTTC